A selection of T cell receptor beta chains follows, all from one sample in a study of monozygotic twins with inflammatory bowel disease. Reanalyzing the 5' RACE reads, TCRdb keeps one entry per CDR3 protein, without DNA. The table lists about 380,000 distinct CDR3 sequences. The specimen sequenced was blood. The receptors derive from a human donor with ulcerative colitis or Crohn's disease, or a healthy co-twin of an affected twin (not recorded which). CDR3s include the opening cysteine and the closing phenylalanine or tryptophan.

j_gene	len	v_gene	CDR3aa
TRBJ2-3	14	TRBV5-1	CASSLDRGGDTQYF
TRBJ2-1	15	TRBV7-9	CASSLLPSAVNEQFF
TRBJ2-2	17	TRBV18	CASSPPSGWGDTGELFF
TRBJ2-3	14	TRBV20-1	CSAREGQGFGTQYF
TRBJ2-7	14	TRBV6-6	CASSYGGHSDEQYF
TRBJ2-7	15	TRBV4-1	CASSLRDRGRYEQYF
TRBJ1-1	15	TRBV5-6	CASSLNRGWTTEAFF
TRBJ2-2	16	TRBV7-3	CASSLFASGGTGELFF
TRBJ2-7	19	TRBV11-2	CASSDEGSRGSRLLYEQYF
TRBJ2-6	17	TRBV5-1	CASSRGHSATGANVLTF
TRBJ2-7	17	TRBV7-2	CASSPMAGALSSYEQYF
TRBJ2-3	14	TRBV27	CASRDRGLTDTQYF
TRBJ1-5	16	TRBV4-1	CASSRRGEFSNQPQHF
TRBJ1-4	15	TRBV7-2	CASSSITGINEKLFF
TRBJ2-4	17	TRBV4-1	CASSQDAREKVKNIQYF
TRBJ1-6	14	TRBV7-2	CASSQQPPNSPLHF
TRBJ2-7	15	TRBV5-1	CASTDPGQGLYEQYF
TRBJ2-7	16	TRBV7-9	CASSFQAEKGHGEQYF
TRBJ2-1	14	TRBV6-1	CASSRRVYNDEQFF
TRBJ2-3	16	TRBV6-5	CASSLLVGGSTDTQYF
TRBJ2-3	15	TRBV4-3	CASSQAFWSPDTQYF
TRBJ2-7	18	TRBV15	CATSRDRRRTETLHEQYF
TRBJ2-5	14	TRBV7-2	CASSLNQGGETQYF
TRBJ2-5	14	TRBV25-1	CAIGGRGHQETQYF
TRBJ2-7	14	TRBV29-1	CSVPGTGFSYEQYF
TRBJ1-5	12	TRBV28	CASTKGDQPQHF
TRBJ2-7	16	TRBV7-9	CASSLSRVGRGNEQYF
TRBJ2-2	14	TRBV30	CAWSRTGGTGELFF
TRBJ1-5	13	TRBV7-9	CASRGGFNQPQHF
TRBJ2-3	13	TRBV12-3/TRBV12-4	CASSRDRADTQYF
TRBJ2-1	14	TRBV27	CASSLLGNHGEQFF
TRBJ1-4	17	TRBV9	CASSRGQGARTNEKLFF
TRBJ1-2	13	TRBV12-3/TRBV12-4	CASKEATDYGYTF
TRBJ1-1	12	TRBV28	CASKEKNTEAFF
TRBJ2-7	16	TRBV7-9	CASSSRSGQGLYEQYF
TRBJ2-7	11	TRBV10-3	CAISDRGQQYF
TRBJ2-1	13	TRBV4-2	CASSDPVANEQFF
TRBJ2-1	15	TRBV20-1	CSASIWGRSYNEQFF
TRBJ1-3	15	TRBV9	CASSVVGTAGNTIYF
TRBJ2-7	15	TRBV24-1	CATSDPKTGPYEQYF
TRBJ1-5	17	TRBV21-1	CASSKGPTGLNNQPQHF
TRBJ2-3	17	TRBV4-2	CASSQEGLGTAKYTQYF
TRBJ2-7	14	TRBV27	CASSLWGRGYEQYF
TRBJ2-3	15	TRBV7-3	CASSLDRESTDTQYF
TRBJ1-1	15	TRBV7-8	CASSLVDRGNTEAFF